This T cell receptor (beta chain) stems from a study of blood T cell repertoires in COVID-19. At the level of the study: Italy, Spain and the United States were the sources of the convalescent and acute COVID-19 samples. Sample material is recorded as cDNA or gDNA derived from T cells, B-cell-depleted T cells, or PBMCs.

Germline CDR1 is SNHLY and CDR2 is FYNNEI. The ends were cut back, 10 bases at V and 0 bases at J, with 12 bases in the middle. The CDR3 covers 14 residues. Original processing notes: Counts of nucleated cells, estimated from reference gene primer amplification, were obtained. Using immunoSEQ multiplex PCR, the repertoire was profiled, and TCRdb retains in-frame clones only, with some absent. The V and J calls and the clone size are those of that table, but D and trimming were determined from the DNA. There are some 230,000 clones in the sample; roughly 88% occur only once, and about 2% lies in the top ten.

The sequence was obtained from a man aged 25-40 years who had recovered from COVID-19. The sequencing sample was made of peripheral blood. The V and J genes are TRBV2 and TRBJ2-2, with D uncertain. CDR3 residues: CAIQSGSNTGELFF. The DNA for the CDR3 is TGTGCCATCCAGTCCGGGTCGAACACCGGGGAGCTGTTTTTT.